One sample yielded the 7 T cell receptor beta chains listed below, sequenced in a study of blood T cell repertoires in COVID-19. Sequencing used immunoSEQ multiplex PCR; TCRdb keeps in-frame clones, though not all of them. The sample lists about 400,000 clones; under 90% were seen once. The sequencing input was PBMCs or T cells enriched from blood (not recorded which). The receptors stem from a woman aged 25 to 39 who had recovered from COVID-19.

This chain links TRBV5-1 with TRBJ2-1, with a possible D match to TRBD2 (6 bases). The CDR3 totals 15 residues. Trimming removed 3 bases from V and 6 bases from J, with 16 bases in between. The germline CDR1 and CDR2 sequences are SGHRS and YFSETQ. Here the CDR3 reads CASSSRDSRPNEQFF. CDR3 bases: TGCGCCAGCAGCTCCCGGGACTCCCGGCCCAATGAGCAGTTCTTC.

This sequence joins TRBV6-5 and TRBJ1-2; D is uncertain. Germline loops: CDR1 MNHEY, CDR2 SVGAGI. V lost 3 bases, J lost 1 base, and 15 bases lay in between. The CDR3 has 16 amino acids. CDR3 amino acids: CASSYISTGSNYGYTF. The CDR3 bases are TGTGCCAGCAGTTATATCTCCACGGGAAGTAACTATGGCTACACCTTC.

The table lists this clone with a few counts. The V gene is TRBV18, the J gene TRBJ1-1; TRBD1 aligns across 7 bases. The CDR3 length is 14 residues. The V segment lost 4 bases and the J segment 1 base; nucleotides outside the gene matches: 3. The germline CDR1 and CDR2 sequences are KGHSH and LQKENI. The CDR3: CASSLDRQNTEAFF. DNA for the CDR3: TGTGCCAGCTCACTGGACAGGCAGAACACTGAAGCTTTCTTT.

The chain recombines TRBV29-1 with TRBJ2-1, with TRBD2 identical over 11 bases. The CDR3 consists of 18 residues. The germline V gene has CDR1 SQVTM and CDR2 ANQGSEA. V gave up 7 bases and J gave up 0 bases; unmatched junction bases: 14. The CDR3 DNA sequence: TGCAGCGGTGGGGGATTCACTAGCGGGAGAAGCTCCTACAATGAGCAGTTCTTC. Encoded protein: CSGGGFTSGRSSYNEQFF.

This chain connects TRBV29-1 to TRBJ2-7; tentatively, D is TRBD1 (5 bases). Germline V gene sequence: CDR1 SQVTM, CDR2 ANQGSEA. The CDR3 runs to 11 residues. V was clipped by 8 bases and J by 4 bases, with 12 bases between them. DNA for the CDR3: TGCAGCATCAGACAGACGTACGAGCAGTACTTC. Translating gives CSIRQTYEQYF.

This chain links TRBV4-1 with TRBJ1-3, with 12 bases that match TRBD1. Germline CDR1 reads MGHRA; CDR2 reads YSYEKL. V shed 1 base, J shed 2 bases, and the junction held 9 bases outside the gene matches. There are 19 residues in the CDR3. CDR3: CASSQVESGTGGPGNTIYF. The CDR3 DNA reads as TGCGCCAGCAGCCAAGTGGAAAGTGGGACAGGGGGCCCTGGAAACACCATATATTTT.

Remarks on this clone: Mismatch with germline at one junction end may stem from a read error. This chain uses TRBV5-1 with TRBJ1-1, with a possible D match to TRBD1 (6 bases). Germline V lookup: CDR1 SGHRS, CDR2 YFSETQ. This CDR3 is built from 11 residues. This CDR3 reads CASSSRQALSF. The CDR3 nucleotides read TGCGCCAGCAGCTCGCGACAGGCCTTGAGTTTT.